Listed below are T cell receptor beta chains from one sample, sequenced in a study of response to subunit inactivated influenza vaccine. TCRdb reanalysed the RT-PCR reads using MiXCR and keeps one entry per CDR3 protein. The sample holds approximately 700,000 distinct CDR3 sequences; approximately 13% are singletons and the top ten take roughly 6.4%. Sequences were derived from PBMCs from blood, sampled 14 to 15 days before vaccination. These receptors all come from a man aged 50-59 years who received an inactivated influenza vaccine. Both conserved end residues are part of each CDR3. A D gene is named only where the DNA matches it firmly. Clone sizes are given selectively: once, few, many, or a class where the clone is expanded.

d_call clone_size j_call v_call cdr3_aa cdr3_nt
NA NA TRBJ2-2 TRBV30 CASPGQTNTGELFF TGTGCCTCCCCCGGGCAGACGAACACCGGGGAGCTGTTTTTT
NA NA TRBJ2-1 TRBV7-8 CASSLQRAYNEQFF TGTGCCAGCAGCTTACAGCGGGCTTACAATGAGCAGTTCTTC
TRBD1 NA TRBJ2-5 TRBV9 CASSVGNRGETQYF TGTGCCAGCAGCGTAGGCAACAGGGGGGAGACCCAGTACTTC
TRBD2 NA TRBJ2-1 TRBV7-9 CASSRTSGGHEQFF TGTGCCAGCAGCAGGACTAGCGGGGGCCATGAGCAGTTCTTC
NA NA TRBJ2-3 TRBV20-1 CSATGDVGSTDTQYF TGCAGTGCTACCGGGGACGTGGGGTCGACAGATACGCAGTATTTT
TRBD1 NA TRBJ2-5 TRBV29-1 CSVGRDSGMGETQYF TGCAGCGTTGGCAGGGACAGCGGTATGGGAGAGACCCAGTACTTC
NA NA TRBJ1-3 TRBV30 CAWGGPTLSGNTIYF TGTGCCTGGGGGGGACCGACCCTCTCTGGAAACACCATATATTTT
TRBD2 many TRBJ2-1 TRBV28 CASSNTGLAGAYEQFF TGTGCCAGCAGTAACACGGGACTAGCGGGAGCGTATGAGCAGTTCTTC
NA NA TRBJ2-1 TRBV5-1 CASSQGTNNNEQFF TGCGCCAGCAGCCAGGGGACTAACAATAATGAGCAGTTCTTC
NA few TRBJ2-3 TRBV5-6 CASSTWNTDTQYF TGTGCCAGCAGCACCTGGAACACAGATACGCAGTATTTT
NA NA TRBJ2-1 TRBV24-1 CATSPTPGSYNEQFF TGTGCCACCAGTCCGACGCCGGGTTCATACAATGAGCAGTTCTTC
NA NA TRBJ2-7 TRBV4-2 CASSQDVAYSYEQYF TGTGCCAGCAGCCAAGATGTAGCGTACTCCTACGAGCAGTACTTC
NA few TRBJ2-7 TRBV12-3/TRBV12-4 CASSPAGHSWEQYF TGTGCCAGCAGTCCTGCGGGACACTCTTGGGAGCAGTACTTC
NA NA TRBJ2-1 TRBV11-2 CASKGLRRAWEQFF TGTGCCAGCAAGGGACTCCGCCGGGCGTGGGAGCAGTTCTTC
NA NA TRBJ2-7 TRBV12-3/TRBV12-4 CASSLLVRPGEQYF TGTGCCAGCAGTTTATTAGTCCGTCCCGGCGAGCAGTACTTC
NA few TRBJ2-7 TRBV6-1 CASRPPDFPFYEQYF TGTGCCAGCAGGCCCCCCGATTTCCCTTTCTACGAGCAGTACTTC
NA few TRBJ2-3 TRBV6-5 CASSYSGPNVADTQYF TGTGCCAGCAGTTACTCCGGCCCCAATGTGGCAGATACGCAGTATTTT
TRBD1 NA TRBJ2-2 TRBV29-1 CSVEKGAHPGELFF TGCAGCGTTGAGAAGGGGGCGCATCCCGGGGAGCTGTTTTTT
TRBD1 few TRBJ2-1 TRBV4-3 CASSQDPTYRDRGLYNEQFF TGCGCCAGCAGCCAAGACCCCACCTACCGGGACAGGGGTCTTTACAATGAGCAGTTCTTC
TRBD1 NA TRBJ1-5 TRBV7-2 CASSLAGQGARQPQHF TGTGCCAGCAGCTTAGCGGGACAGGGGGCGCGGCAGCCCCAGCATTTT
NA few TRBJ2-1 TRBV15 CATSRTGFYNEQFF TGTGCCACCAGCAGGACAGGTTTTTACAATGAGCAGTTCTTC
NA few TRBJ2-2 TRBV6-2/TRBV6-3 CASGRDTVVKVGELFF TGTGCCAGCGGACGGGACACCGTCGTGAAAGTTGGGGAGCTGTTTTTT
NA NA TRBJ2-5 TRBV30 CAWRAGWETQYF TGTGCCTGGAGGGCAGGTTGGGAGACCCAGTACTTC
NA few TRBJ1-3 TRBV4-1 CASSQDTAAWRSGNTIYF TGCGCCAGCAGCCAAGATACGGCAGCTTGGAGGTCGGGAAACACCATATATTTT
NA NA TRBJ2-1 TRBV10-3 CAIRVTSYEQFF TGTGCCATCAGGGTGACTAGTTATGAGCAGTTCTTC
TRBD1 NA TRBJ2-2 TRBV7-2 CASSKDRGTGELFF TGTGCCAGCAGCAAGGACAGGGGAACCGGGGAGCTGTTTTTT
NA NA TRBJ2-3 TRBV7-9 CASSLAQRDRTDTQYF TGTGCCAGCAGCTTAGCTCAGAGGGATCGCACAGATACGCAGTATTTT
TRBD2 NA TRBJ2-5 TRBV3-1 CASISHLRLAGGLQETQYF TGTGCCAGCATCTCCCACTTACGATTAGCGGGGGGCCTCCAAGAGACCCAGTACTTC
NA few TRBJ2-3 TRBV4-2 CASSQEAFTDTQYF TGTGCCAGCAGCCAAGAGGCTTTCACAGATACGCAGTATTTT
NA many TRBJ2-7 TRBV12-3/TRBV12-4 CASSSRSEQYF TGTGCCAGCAGTTCCAGGAGCGAGCAGTACTTC
TRBD2 NA TRBJ2-1 TRBV4-3 CASSQDISLAACNEQFF TGCGCCAGCAGCCAAGACATCAGTCTAGCGGCCTGCAATGAGCAGTTCTTC
TRBD2 NA TRBJ2-3 TRBV28 CASSFVPPGLAGGPFSTDTQYF TGTGCCAGCAGTTTCGTGCCTCCGGGACTAGCGGGGGGGCCGTTCTCCACAGATACGCAGTATTTT
NA many TRBJ1-6 TRBV6-5 CASSYPYSPLHF TGTGCCAGCAGTTACCCTTATTCACCCCTCCACTTT